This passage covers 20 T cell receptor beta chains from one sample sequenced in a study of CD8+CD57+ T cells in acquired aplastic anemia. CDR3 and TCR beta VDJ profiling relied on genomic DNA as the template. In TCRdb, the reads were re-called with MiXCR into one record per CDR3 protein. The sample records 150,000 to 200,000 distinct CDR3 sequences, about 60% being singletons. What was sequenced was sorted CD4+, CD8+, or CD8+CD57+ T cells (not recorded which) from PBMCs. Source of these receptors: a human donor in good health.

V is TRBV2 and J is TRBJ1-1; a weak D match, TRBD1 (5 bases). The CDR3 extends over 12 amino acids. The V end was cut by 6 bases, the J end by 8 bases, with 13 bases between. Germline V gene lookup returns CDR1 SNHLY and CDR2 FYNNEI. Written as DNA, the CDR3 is TGTGCCAGCAGCCAAGACAGCAGAGAAGCTTTCTTT. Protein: CASSQDSREAFF.

The DNA of the CDR3 is TGTGCCAGTAACCAGGGGGACGGAAACACCATATATTTT. This gives the protein CASNQGDGNTIYF. This rearrangement joins TRBV19 to TRBJ1-3; 7 bases are shared with TRBD1. The CDR3 length is 13 residues. CDR1 is LNHDA, CDR2 SQIVND, per germline (reference sequence). V trimming: 7 bases; J trimming: 4 bases; junction bases outside the gene matches: 4.

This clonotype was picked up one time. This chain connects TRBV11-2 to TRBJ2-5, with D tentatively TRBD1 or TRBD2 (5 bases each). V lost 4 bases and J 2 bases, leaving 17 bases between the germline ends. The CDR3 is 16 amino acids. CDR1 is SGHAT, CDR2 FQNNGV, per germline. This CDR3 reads CASSSILGTQQETQYF. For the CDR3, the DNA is TGTGCCAGCAGCTCTATCCTAGGGACGCAACAAGAGACCCAGTACTTC.

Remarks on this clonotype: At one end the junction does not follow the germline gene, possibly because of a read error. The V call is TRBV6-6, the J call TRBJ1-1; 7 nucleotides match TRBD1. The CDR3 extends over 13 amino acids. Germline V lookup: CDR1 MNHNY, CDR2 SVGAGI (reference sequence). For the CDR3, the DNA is TGTACCAGCAGAGACAGGGAGAACACTGAAGCTTTCTTT. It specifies CTSRDRENTEAFF.

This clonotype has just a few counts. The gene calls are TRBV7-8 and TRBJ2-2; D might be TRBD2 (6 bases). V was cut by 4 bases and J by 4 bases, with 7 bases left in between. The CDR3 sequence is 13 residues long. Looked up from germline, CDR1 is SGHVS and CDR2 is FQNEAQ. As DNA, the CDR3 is TGTGCCAGCAGCTCCGGGGGCACCGGGGAGCTGTTTTTT. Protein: CASSSGGTGELFF.

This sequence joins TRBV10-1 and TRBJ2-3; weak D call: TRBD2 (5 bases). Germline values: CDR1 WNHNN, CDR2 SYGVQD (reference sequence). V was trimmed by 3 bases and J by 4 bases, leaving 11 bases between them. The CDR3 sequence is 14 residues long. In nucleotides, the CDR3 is TGCGCCAGCAGTGATCGGGGTGCGGCAGATACGCAGTATTTT. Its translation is CASSDRGAADTQYF.

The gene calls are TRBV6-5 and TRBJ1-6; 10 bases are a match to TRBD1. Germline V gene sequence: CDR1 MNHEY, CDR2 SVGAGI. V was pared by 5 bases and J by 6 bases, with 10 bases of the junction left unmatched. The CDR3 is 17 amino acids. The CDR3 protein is CASSEATDRGPNSPLHF. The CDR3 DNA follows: TGTGCCAGCAGTGAAGCGACAGACAGGGGGCCTAATTCACCCCTCCACTTT.

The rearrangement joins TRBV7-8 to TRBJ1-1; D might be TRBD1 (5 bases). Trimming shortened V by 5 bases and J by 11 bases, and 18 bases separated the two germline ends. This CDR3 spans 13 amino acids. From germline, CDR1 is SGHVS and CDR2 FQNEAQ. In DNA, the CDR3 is TGTGCCAGCAGCCCCCCCGGGACGACTTGGGCTTTCTTT. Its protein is CASSPPGTTWAFF.

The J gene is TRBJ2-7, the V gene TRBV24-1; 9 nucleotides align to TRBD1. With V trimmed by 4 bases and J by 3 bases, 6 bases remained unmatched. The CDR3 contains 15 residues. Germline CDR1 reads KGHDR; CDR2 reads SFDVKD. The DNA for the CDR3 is TGTGCCACCAGTGACGCCGGGACAGGGATCTACGAGCAGTACTTC. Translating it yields CATSDAGTGIYEQYF.

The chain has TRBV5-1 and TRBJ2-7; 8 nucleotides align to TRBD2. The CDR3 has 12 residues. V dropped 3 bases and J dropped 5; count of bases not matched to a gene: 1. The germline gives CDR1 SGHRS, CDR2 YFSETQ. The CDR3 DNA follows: TGCGCCAGCAGCTGGCGGGGGGACGAGCAGTACTTC. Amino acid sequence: CASSWRGDEQYF.

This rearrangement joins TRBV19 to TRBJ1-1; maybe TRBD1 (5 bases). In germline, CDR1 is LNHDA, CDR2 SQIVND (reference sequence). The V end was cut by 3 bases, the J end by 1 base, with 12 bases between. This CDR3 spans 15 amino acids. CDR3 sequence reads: CASSIPGVPNTEAFF. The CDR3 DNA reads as TGTGCCAGTAGTATCCCGGGGGTCCCGAACACTGAAGCTTTCTTT.

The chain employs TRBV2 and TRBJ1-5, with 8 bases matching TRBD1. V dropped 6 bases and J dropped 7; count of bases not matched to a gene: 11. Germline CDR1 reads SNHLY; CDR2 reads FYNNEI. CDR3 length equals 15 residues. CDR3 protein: CASRGTGAAGQPQHF. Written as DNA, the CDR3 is TGTGCCAGCAGGGGGACAGGCGCAGCAGGCCAGCCCCAGCATTTT.

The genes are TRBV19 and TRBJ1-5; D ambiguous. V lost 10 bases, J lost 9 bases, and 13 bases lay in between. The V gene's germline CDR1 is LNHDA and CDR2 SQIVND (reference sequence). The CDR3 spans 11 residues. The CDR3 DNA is TGTGCCACCTCCCAGGAGGGGCCCCAGCATTTT. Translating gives CATSQEGPQHF. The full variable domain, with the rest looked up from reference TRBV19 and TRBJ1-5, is DGGITQSPKYLFRKEGQNVTLSCEQNLNHDAMYWYRQDPGQGLRLIYYSQIVNDFQKGDIAEGYSVSREKKESFPLTVTSAQKNPTAFYLCATSQEGPQHFGDGTRLSIL.

The CDR3 DNA is TGCAGTGCTTGGAGCAGGATGGAGCAGTACTTC. This encodes CSAWSRMEQYF. The J gene is TRBJ2-7, the V gene TRBV20-1; no definite D call. The CDR3 loop spans 11 amino acids. Trimming pared 5 bases from V and 7 bases from J, leaving 12 bases between. CDR1 DFQATT and CDR2 SNEGSKA come from the germline V gene (reference sequence).

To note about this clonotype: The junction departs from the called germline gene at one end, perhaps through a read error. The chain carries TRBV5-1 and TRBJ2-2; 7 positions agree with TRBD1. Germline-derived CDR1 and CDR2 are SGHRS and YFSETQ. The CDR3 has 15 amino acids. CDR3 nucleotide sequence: TGTGCCAGCAGCCCGGGACAGACGAACACCGGGGAGCTGTTTTTT. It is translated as CASSPGQTNTGELFF.

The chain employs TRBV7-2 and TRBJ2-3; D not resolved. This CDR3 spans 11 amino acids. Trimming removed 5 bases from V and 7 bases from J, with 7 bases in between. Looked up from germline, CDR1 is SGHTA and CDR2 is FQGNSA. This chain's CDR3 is CASSTSHTQYF. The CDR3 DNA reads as TGTGCCAGCAGCACCTCTCATACGCAGTATTTT.

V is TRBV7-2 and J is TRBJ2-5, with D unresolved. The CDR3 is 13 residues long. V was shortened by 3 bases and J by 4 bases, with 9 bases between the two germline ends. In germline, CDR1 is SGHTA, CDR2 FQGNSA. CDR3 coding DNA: TGTGCCAGCAGCTTTGGGGTTTTAGAGACCCAGTACTTC. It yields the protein CASSFGVLETQYF.

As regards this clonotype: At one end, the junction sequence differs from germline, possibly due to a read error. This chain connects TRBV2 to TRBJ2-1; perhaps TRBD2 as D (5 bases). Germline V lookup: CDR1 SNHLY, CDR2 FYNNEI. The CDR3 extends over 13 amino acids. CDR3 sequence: CSSSEGLYNGQFF. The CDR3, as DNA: TGTTCCAGCAGTGAAGGACTTTACAATGGGCAGTTCTTC.

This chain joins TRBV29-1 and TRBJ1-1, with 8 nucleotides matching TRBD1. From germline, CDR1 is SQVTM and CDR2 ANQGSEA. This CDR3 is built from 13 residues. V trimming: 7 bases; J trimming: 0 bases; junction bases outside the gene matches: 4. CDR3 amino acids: CSGQGAVNTEAFF. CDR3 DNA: TGCAGCGGGCAGGGGGCTGTGAACACTGAAGCTTTCTTT.

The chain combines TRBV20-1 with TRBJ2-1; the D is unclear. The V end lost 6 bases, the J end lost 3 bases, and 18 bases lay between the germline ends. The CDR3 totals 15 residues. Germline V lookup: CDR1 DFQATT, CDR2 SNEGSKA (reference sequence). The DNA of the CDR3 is TGCAGTGCCTCAGGCGTAGTTGGGGTCTACAATGAGCAGTTCTTC. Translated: CSASGVVGVYNEQFF.